Following are 14 T cell receptor beta chains from one sample sequenced in a study of molecular identifiers for immune sequencing clone quantification. From the PCR reads, TCRdb called clonotypes with MiXCR, one entry per CDR3 protein. Seen here are some 650,000 distinct CDR3 sequences, 15% to 20% observed once, and the top ten hold about 0.9%. The source material was naive CD8+ T cells from blood, with Jurkat cell RNA spiked in. As for subset: FACS-sorted CD8+CD4-CCR7+CD45RA+ naive T cells. The receptors shown here come from a human donor in good health. Some libraries in this study had Jurkat cell RNA spiked in.

Concerning this clonotype itself: This may be a read error: a much more frequent sequence differs by one nucleotide. The chain uses TRBV10-3 and TRBJ1-4, with D perhaps TRBD1 (5 bases). In germline, CDR1 is ENHRY, CDR2 SYGVKD. V was shortened by 3 bases and J by 9 bases, with 17 bases between the two germline ends. The length of the CDR3 is 15 residues. Written as DNA, the CDR3 is TGTGCCATCAGTGACCTGATCGGCAGGGATAAAAAACTGTTTTTT. It encodes CAISDLIGRDKKLFF.

This clonotype was counted many times. The chain couples TRBV12-3 or TRBV12-4 to TRBJ2-1, with a possible D match to TRBD1 (5 bases). The CDR3 extends over 12 amino acids. V was shortened by 5 bases and J by 15 bases, with 17 bases between the two germline ends. CDR3 nucleotides: TGTGCCAGCAGTCCGTCACTTAGGGGTCGGTTCTTC. This codes for CASSPSLRGRFF.

The sample holds a few counts of this clonotype. The chain has TRBV27 and TRBJ2-1; D is tentatively TRBD1 or TRBD2 (5 bases each). The germline V gene encodes CDR1 MNHEY and CDR2 SMNVEV (reference sequence). This CDR3 contains 14 residues. V lost 3 bases to trimming and J lost 5 bases, with 11 bases between them. The CDR3 loop reads CASSFRGVDNEQFF. CDR3 DNA: TGTGCCAGCAGTTTTCGAGGGGTTGACAATGAGCAGTTCTTC.

This clonotype was recorded many times. CDR3 region: CSARPTTSGSMYEQYF. In DNA, the CDR3 is TGCAGTGCTAGACCTACGACCAGCGGGAGTATGTACGAGCAGTACTTC. The chain recombines TRBV20-1 with TRBJ2-7, with 8 positions matching TRBD2. The junction had 13 bases not matched to a gene; V was cut back by 2 bases and J by 4 bases. Germline V gives CDR1 DFQATT, CDR2 SNEGSKA (reference sequence). The CDR3 consists of 16 residues.

Only a few counts were recorded for this clonotype. This clone may be a read error of a much larger clone one base away. J is TRBJ2-7 and V is TRBV20-1, with 10 bases identical to TRBD2. The CDR3 has 17 residues. V was pared by 3 bases and J by 5 bases, with 16 bases of the junction left unmatched. Germline V lookup: CDR1 DFQATT, CDR2 SNEGSKA (reference sequence). The CDR3 loop is CSASAQGETSGTHEQYF. CDR3 sequence (DNA): TGCAGTGCTAGTGCTCAGGGGGAAACTAGCGGGACCCACGAGCAGTACTTC.

As to this clonotype: This may stem from a read error, because a much larger clone lies one nucleotide away. The chain combines TRBV7-9 with TRBJ1-1, with D unclear. CDR1 and CDR2 from the germline V gene are SEHNR and FQNEAQ (reference sequence). CDR3 length: 13 residues. V was cut by 6 bases and J by 4 bases, with 12 bases left in between. CDR3 in DNA: TGTGCCAGCAGTGCCCCGTGGAGCACTGAAGCTTTCTTT. Its translation: CASSAPWSTEAFF.

This clonotype was recorded a few times. As DNA, the CDR3 is TGCAGCGTTGTCGGGACTAGCGGGAGAGGGTCCTACAATGAGCAGTTCTTC. Translation gives CSVVGTSGRGSYNEQFF. The chain joins TRBV29-1 to TRBJ2-1; 14 bases match TRBD2. The CDR3 is 17 residues long. V trimming: 4 bases; J trimming: 1 base; junction bases outside the gene matches: 6. The V gene's germline CDR1 is SQVTM and CDR2 ANQGSEA.

This clonotype was observed at least ten times. The genes are TRBV19 and TRBJ2-6; no firm D call. The CDR3 loop spans 19 amino acids. Trimming stripped 5 bases from V and 0 bases from J, with 20 bases between. The germline CDR1 and CDR2 sequences are LNHDA and SQIVND (reference sequence). In nucleotides, the CDR3 is TGTGCCAGTAGTCAAGGACCGACGTCGCTTTTCTCTGGGGCCAACGTCCTGACTTTC. It specifies CASSQGPTSLFSGANVLTF.

The chain carries TRBV12-3 or TRBV12-4 and TRBJ2-5, with D possibly matching TRBD1 (6 bases). The germline V and J ends were trimmed by 5 bases and 4 bases, with 14 bases remaining between them. The CDR3 has 14 amino acids. The CDR3 DNA reads TGTGCCAGCAGTACACCGGAAGGGGGAGAGACCCAGTACTTC. The encoded protein is CASSTPEGGETQYF.

In this sample, this clonotype turned up many times. V gene TRBV5-5 combines with J gene TRBJ1-1; D is possibly TRBD1 (6 bases). This CDR3 region has 14 residues. The germline V gene encodes CDR1 SGHKS and CDR2 YYEKEE (reference sequence). The CDR3 DNA is TGTGCTTGCATGGATCCAGGGGCGAACACTGAAGCTTTCTTT. Its translation: CACMDPGANTEAFF.

There are many counts of this clonotype. The V and J genes are TRBV4-3 and TRBJ2-2; D is possibly TRBD2 (6 bases). Trimming stripped 0 bases from V and 6 bases from J, with 17 bases between. The CDR3 consists of 17 residues. The germline CDR1 and CDR2 sequences are LGHNA and YSLEER. The CDR3 here is CASSQESGSGQAGELFF. DNA for the CDR3: TGCGCCAGCAGCCAAGAGTCCGGGAGCGGTCAGGCCGGGGAGCTGTTTTTT.

V usage is TRBV5-6 and J usage is TRBJ2-7, with 12 bases matching TRBD2. Germline values: CDR1 SGHDT, CDR2 YYEEEE. The trim removed 6 bases at V and 0 bases at J, leaving 10 bases unmatched. CDR3 size: 17 residues. The CDR3 protein is CASTSLAGGLYSYEQYF. Here the CDR3 DNA reads TGTGCCAGCACCTCACTAGCGGGAGGATTATACTCCTACGAGCAGTACTTC.

This clonotype occurred many times. The rearrangement links TRBV6-5 to TRBJ2-3; the D gene could be TRBD1 or TRBD2 (5 bases each). CDR1 and CDR2 (germline): MNHEY, SVGAGI. V lost 6 bases and J lost 4, with 11 bases in between. CDR3 length: 13 residues. The DNA for the CDR3 is TGTGCCAGCAGACCGGGACCTCCAGATACGCAGTATTTT. Protein product: CASRPGPPDTQYF.

The CDR3 DNA reads as TGTGCCACCAGCAGAGTGCTCGGCGTCAGCTCCTACAATGAGCAGTTCTTC. Protein product: CATSRVLGVSSYNEQFF. V and J are TRBV15 and TRBJ2-1; D is unresolved. V lost 1 base, J lost 0 bases, and 13 bases lay in between. The CDR3 is made up of 17 amino acids. Germline CDR1 is LNHNV and CDR2 is YYDKDF (reference sequence).